Listed here is a single T cell receptor beta chain. Its antigen is unknown. V lost 0 bases to trimming and J lost 3 bases, with 8 bases between them. Germline loops: CDR1 GTSNPN, CDR2 SVGIG (reference sequence). CDR3 size: 13 residues. This record belongs to a study of shared clonotypes between healthy human individuals. Study summary: Per donor, CD8 memory used one plate, CD8 naive used two, CD4 memory used three and CD4 naive used three. Points from the study as a whole: Only blood samples were collected, and tissue repertoires likely differ.

Assay used: immunoSEQ multiplex PCR; TCRdb lists only in-frame clones, some missing. Altogether some 1,100,000 clones are present, about 80% being singletons, with the ten largest covering under 0.6%. Each sample came from a Caucasian adult donor living in Nashville, Tennessee. This TCR derives from a man aged 18 to 29 in good health. Some clones in this sample may be carry-over from other donors' samples. V gene TRBV30 combines with J gene TRBJ1-2; D is uncertain. Sequencing was carried out using memory CD4+ T cells from PBMCs. Subset defined: CD45RA-negative fraction. The CDR3 sequence is CAWSVSSYYGYTF. CDR3 bases: TGTGCCTGGAGTGTATCCTCTTACTATGGCTACACCTTC.